This TCR beta chain is from a study of T cells and Merkel cell carcinoma outcomes. Study-wide points: Reportedly, T-cell repertoire with density predicts Merkel cell carcinoma outcomes.

This clone was seen once. Its specificity is not known. Profiling relied on immunoSEQ multiplex PCR, and the TCRdb table lists in-frame clones only, not all of them. The sample shows roughly 6,500 clones, about 90% of them seen only once. V gave up 2 bases and J gave up 6 bases, with 22 bases separating them. CDR3 length: 17 residues. CDR1 and CDR2 (germline): MGHRA, YSYEKL. The chain recombines TRBV4-1 with TRBJ1-2; weak D call: TRBD1 (6 bases). This TCR derives from a human donor with Merkel cell carcinoma. The sequenced sample was tumor tissue from Merkel cell carcinoma. The CDR3 DNA is TGCGCCAGCAGCCAACAATCGTTTCGGGGGGCGCGTGATGGCTACACCTTC. It specifies CASSQQSFRGARDGYTF.